A single sample is the source of the 28 T cell receptor beta chains below, sequenced in a study of early T cells in non-severe SARS-CoV-2 infection. From the 5' RACE reads, TCRdb called clonotypes with MiXCR, one entry per CDR3 protein. The sample carries roughly 28,000 distinct CDR3 sequences, around 5% recorded once. Input material: whole blood. These receptor sequences come from an adult who was a healthcare worker with PCR-confirmed SARS-CoV-2 infection or an uninfected control (not recorded which).

This clonotype occurred many times. V usage is TRBV11-2 and J usage is TRBJ2-4, with D perhaps TRBD1 or TRBD2 (5 bases each). The CDR3 covers 15 residues. Trimming cost V 5 bases and J 0 bases, with 11 bases left between them. Germline V lookup: CDR1 SGHAT, CDR2 FQNNGV. CDR3 nucleotides: TGTGCCAGCAGCCCGGGGACCTTAGCCAAAAACATTCAGTACTTC. It translates to CASSPGTLAKNIQYF.

The rearrangement uses TRBV6-1 and TRBJ2-4; tentative D call: TRBD2 (5 bases). The germline V and J ends were trimmed by 6 bases and 0 bases, with 12 bases remaining between them. The CDR3 is 15 amino acids. From germline, CDR1 is MNHNS and CDR2 SASEGT. This chain's CDR3 is CASSPGDLAKNIQYF. The DNA for the CDR3 is TGTGCCAGCAGCCCCGGGGATTTAGCCAAAAACATTCAGTACTTC.

This clonotype was found many times. The V and J genes are TRBV3-1 and TRBJ1-2; 9 bases fit TRBD1. CDR1 is LGHDT and CDR2 is YNNKEL in the germline V gene (reference sequence). V shed 1 base and J 5 bases; nucleotides not matched to a gene: 8. This CDR3 spans 16 amino acids. The CDR3 loop is CASSQGPGQGGYGYTF. CDR3 in DNA: TGTGCCAGCAGCCAAGGACCGGGACAGGGCGGGTATGGCTACACCTTC.

This clonotype was recorded at least ten times. The rearrangement uses TRBV7-9 and TRBJ2-6; 9 nucleotides agree with TRBD2. This CDR3 is built from 18 residues. CDR1 and CDR2 (germline): SEHNR, FQNEAQ (reference sequence). After removal of 5 bases from V and 0 bases from J, the junction contained 8 bases not matched to a gene. CDR3 amino acids: CASSPRLAELSGANVLTF. In nucleotides, the CDR3 is TGTGCCAGCAGCCCCCGACTAGCGGAACTCTCTGGGGCCAACGTCCTGACTTTC.

The table lists this clonotype with many counts. V gene TRBV5-1 combines with J gene TRBJ2-7; 9 bases line up with TRBD1. CDR3 length: 15 residues. V was clipped by 3 bases and J by 1 base; unmatched bases: 5. The germline V gene encodes CDR1 SGHRS and CDR2 YFSETQ. CDR3 in amino acids: CASSSPGQGSYEQYF. The CDR3 bases are TGCGCCAGCAGCTCTCCGGGACAGGGATCCTACGAGCAGTACTTC.

V gene TRBV6-5 combines with J gene TRBJ2-3, with 11 bases aligning to TRBD2. J was trimmed by 4 bases and V by 4 bases; bases with no gene match: 7. The CDR3 extends over 16 amino acids. The germline V gene has CDR1 MNHEY and CDR2 SVGAGI. This CDR3 reads CASSSIVAGGPDTQYF. The CDR3 DNA sequence: TGTGCCAGCAGTTCTATTGTAGCGGGGGGGCCAGATACGCAGTATTTT.

The gene calls are TRBV20-1 and TRBJ2-1; 10 bases line up with TRBD2. Germline CDR1 and CDR2: DFQATT and SNEGSKA (reference sequence). V shed 4 bases and J 10 bases; nucleotides not matched to a gene: 7. This CDR3 is 13 amino acids long. This chain's CDR3 is CSAMTSGHGEQFF. The CDR3 nucleotides are TGCAGTGCTATGACTAGCGGGCATGGGGAGCAGTTCTTC.

The table lists this clonotype with a few counts. This chain links TRBV4-1 with TRBJ2-5, with 8 bases aligning to TRBD2. The CDR3 consists of 16 residues. The V gene's germline CDR1 is MGHRA and CDR2 YSYEKL. Unmatched junction bases numbered 8, after V lost 0 bases and J lost 5 bases. CDR3 DNA sequence: TGCGCCAGCAGCCAAGATCGGGGGGGAGTCGCGGAGACCCAGTACTTC. This sequence encodes CASSQDRGGVAETQYF.

This clonotype was counted at least ten times. J is TRBJ1-1 and V is TRBV11-2; 7 positions agree with TRBD1. Trimming removed 5 bases from V and 5 bases from J; junction bases left unmatched: 5. Germline values: CDR1 SGHAT, CDR2 FQNNGV. The CDR3 contains 13 residues. CDR3 in amino acids: CASSPRGGTEAFF. The DNA for the CDR3 is TGTGCCAGCAGCCCCAGGGGGGGGACTGAAGCTTTCTTT.

In this sample, this clonotype turned up many times. J is TRBJ2-1 and V is TRBV18; 12 positions match TRBD2. V gave up 3 bases and J gave up 5 bases; unmatched junction bases: 2. The germline gives CDR1 KGHSH, CDR2 LQKENI. The CDR3 contains 15 residues. The CDR3, as DNA: TGTGCCAGCTCACCTCCTAGCGGGAGGGACAATGAGCAGTTCTTC. Residues: CASSPPSGRDNEQFF.

This clonotype was observed at least ten times. V is TRBV19 and J is TRBJ2-1; no reliable D call. The CDR3 runs to 13 residues. Per the germline V gene, CDR1 is LNHDA and CDR2 is SQIVND (reference sequence). V was pared by 8 bases and J by 3 bases, with 11 bases between. CDR3 protein: CASLGPFYNEQFF. The CDR3 DNA is TGTGCCAGTTTAGGTCCTTTCTACAATGAGCAGTTCTTC.

This clonotype has ten or more counts. V usage is TRBV21-1 and J usage is TRBJ1-5; the table's D gene call, TRBD1, was not cross checked with the DNA. TRBV21-1 is a pseudogene locus. There are 14 residues in the CDR3. The CDR3 region is CASSETGHSQPQHF. DNA for the CDR3: TGTGCCAGCAGCGAGACAGGCCACAGTCAGCCCCAGCATTTT.

This clonotype was seen ten or more times. The rearrangement uses TRBV18 and TRBJ2-2; D is perhaps TRBD1 (5 bases). The germline V and J ends were trimmed by 3 bases and 4 bases, with 12 bases remaining between them. The CDR3 covers 15 residues. The germline V gene encodes CDR1 KGHSH and CDR2 LQKENI. In DNA form, the CDR3 reads TGTGCCAGCTCACCCTACTTGCAGGGCACCGGGGAGCTGTTTTTT. Translation gives CASSPYLQGTGELFF.

This chain connects TRBV11-2 to TRBJ2-6; unclear D gene. V lost 2 bases and J lost 0, with 8 bases in between. CDR1 is SGHAT, CDR2 FQNNGV, per germline. This CDR3 contains 16 residues. CDR3 in DNA: TGTGCCAGCAGCTTAAGGCTGAACTCTGGGGCCAACGTCCTGACTTTC. Amino acid sequence: CASSLRLNSGANVLTF.

This clonotype was seen ten or more times. The chain carries TRBV7-9 and TRBJ1-1; 8 nucleotides line up with TRBD1. V lost 5 bases and J lost 5; bases outside the gene matches: 7. Germline lookup yields CDR1 SEHNR and CDR2 FQNEAQ (reference sequence). The CDR3 has 14 residues. The DNA of the CDR3 is TGTGCCAGCAGCACAGGACAGGGCGGGACTGAAGCTTTCTTT. It yields the protein CASSTGQGGTEAFF.

The CDR3, as DNA: TGTGCCAGCAGCCGGGGACCCGCCGCGCCCCATTCACCCCTCCACTTT. The encoded protein is CASSRGPAAPHSPLHF. The chain is built from TRBV5-6 and TRBJ1-6; D possibly corresponds to TRBD1 (5 bases). Germline CDR1 SGHDT, CDR2 YYEEEE. The CDR3 contains 16 residues. Trimming removed 4 bases at V and 8 bases at J, with 19 bases between.

This chain links TRBV10-3 with TRBJ2-1; weak D call: TRBD2 (5 bases). CDR1 ENHRY and CDR2 SYGVKD come from the germline V gene. The germline V and J ends were trimmed by 4 bases and 10 bases, with 8 bases remaining between them. This CDR3 has 11 residues. The CDR3 coding sequence is TGTGCCATCAGTGTTGAGCGGGAGCAGTTCTTC. Amino acid sequence: CAISVEREQFF.

In this sample, this clonotype turned up many times. CDR3 region: CASSLDGDIGHGTQYF. CDR3 nucleotides: TGCGCCAGCAGCTTGGATGGAGATATCGGCCATGGGACCCAGTACTTC. This rearrangement joins TRBV5-1 to TRBJ2-5, with no clear D. The CDR3 runs 16 residues. Trimming left V 0 bases short and J 7 bases short, with 19 bases between. In germline, CDR1 is SGHRS, CDR2 YFSETQ.

This clonotype was observed many times. The chain is built from TRBV20-1 and TRBJ1-1, with a possible D match to TRBD1 (5 bases). CDR3 size: 13 residues. V shed 0 bases and J shed 8 bases, with 13 bases lying between them. Germline CDR1 reads DFQATT; CDR2 reads SNEGSKA (reference sequence). The CDR3 is CSARDEGKAEAFF. Written as DNA, the CDR3 is TGCAGTGCTAGAGATGAGGGGAAGGCAGAAGCTTTCTTT.

J is TRBJ2-7 and V is TRBV20-1; 7 nucleotides match TRBD2. Germline CDR1 is DFQATT and CDR2 is SNEGSKA (reference sequence). J lost 6 bases, V lost 5 bases, and 10 bases had no gene match. This CDR3 has 13 residues. The CDR3 reads CSAASGGSREQYF. CDR3 DNA: TGCAGTGCTGCCTCGGGAGGATCCCGCGAGCAGTACTTC.

This clonotype is categorized as medium-sized. The chain is built from TRBV5-1 and TRBJ2-7, with 14 bases that match TRBD2. Germline V CDR1 and CDR2: SGHRS, YFSETQ. The CDR3 consists of 17 residues. The J segment lost 1 base and the V segment lost 0 bases, leaving 3 bases of the junction unmatched. CDR3 sequence reads: CASSLDRTSGRSYEQYF. CDR3 bases: TGCGCCAGCAGCTTGGATCGGACTAGCGGGAGGTCCTACGAGCAGTACTTC.

This clonotype was recorded at least ten times. The V gene is TRBV18, the J gene TRBJ2-1; tentative D call: TRBD1 (5 bases). The CDR3 runs to 15 residues. Germline CDR1 is KGHSH and CDR2 is LQKENI. The V and J ends lost 0 bases and 12 bases respectively, with 18 bases between them. The CDR3 sequence: CASSPPITRVSGQFF. The DNA of the CDR3 is TGTGCCAGCTCACCACCCATAACCAGGGTGAGTGGGCAGTTCTTC. The variable domain in full, completed from reference TRBV18 and TRBJ2-1, reads NAGVMQNPRHLVRRRGQEARLRCSPMKGHSHVYWYRQLPEEGLKFMVYLQKENIIDESGMPKERFSAEFPKEGPSILRIQQVVRGDSAAYFCASSPPITRVSGQFFGPGTRLTVL.

This clonotype is medium-sized by share. The gene calls are TRBV2 and TRBJ2-7; D is ambiguous. The germline V and J ends were trimmed by 7 bases and 3 bases, with 10 bases remaining between them. The CDR3 is 12 amino acids. Germline lookup yields CDR1 SNHLY and CDR2 FYNNEI. The DNA for the CDR3 is TGTGCCAGCACCATGGACGGCTACGAGCAGTACTTC. Encoded protein: CASTMDGYEQYF. Based on the CDR3 plus reference TRBV2 and TRBJ2-7, the full variable domain is EPEVTQTPSHQVTQMGQEVILRCVPISNHLYFYWYRQILGQKVEFLVSFYNNEISEKSEIFDDQFSVERPDGSNFTLKIRSTKLEDSAMYFCASTMDGYEQYFGPGTRLTVT.

The sample holds many counts of this clonotype. CDR3 in DNA: TGTGCCAGCAGCCCGGAACCGTGGAGCACAGATACGCAGTATTTT. This translates into CASSPEPWSTDTQYF. The chain links TRBV14 to TRBJ2-3; no firm D call. This CDR3 has 15 amino acids. CDR1 and CDR2 from the germline V gene are SGHDN and FVKESK. The germline V and J ends were trimmed by 4 bases and 0 bases, with 11 bases remaining between them. Combining the CDR3 with reference TRBV14 and TRBJ2-3 gives the whole variable domain EAGVTQFPSHSVIEKGQTVTLRCDPISGHDNLYWYRRVMGKEIKFLLHFVKESKQDESGMPNNRFLAERTGGTYSTLKVQPAELEDSGVYFCASSPEPWSTDTQYFGPGTRLTVL.

CDR3 bases: TGTGCCAGCAGTTGGACAGGGGGCGGCACAGATACGCAGTATTTT. This encodes CASSWTGGGTDTQYF. The rearrangement uses TRBV27 and TRBJ2-3, with 11 bases lining up with TRBD1. Germline CDR1 MNHEY, CDR2 SMNVEV (reference sequence). V was clipped by 4 bases and J by 1 base; unmatched bases: 1. This CDR3 spans 15 amino acids.

This clonotype has more than one count but fewer than ten. The chain combines TRBV6-6 with TRBJ2-3; TRBD1 matches at 9 bases. Germline CDR1 MNHNY, CDR2 SVGAGI (reference sequence). J was trimmed by 6 bases and V by 8 bases; bases with no gene match: 9. The CDR3 totals 14 residues. Here the CDR3 reads CASRGQGMVDTQYF. The CDR3 DNA follows: TGTGCCAGCCGAGGACAGGGGATGGTCGATACGCAGTATTTT.

This clonotype was observed a handful of times. V is TRBV2 and J is TRBJ2-5; D may match TRBD1 or TRBD2 (5 bases each). The V gene lost 0 bases and the J gene lost 5 bases, with 16 bases spanning the gap. The CDR3 covers 16 residues. Germline CDR1 SNHLY, CDR2 FYNNEI. The CDR3 region has the DNA TGTGCCAGCAGTGAAGCGCTTCAGGTCGGGGCGGAGACCCAGTACTTC. Its protein is CASSEALQVGAETQYF.

The chain has TRBV18 and TRBJ2-4, with no clear D. V was shortened by 0 bases and J by 7 bases, with 13 bases between the two germline ends. The CDR3 sequence is 15 residues long. Germline CDR1 and CDR2: KGHSH and LQKENI. CDR3 region: CASSPPRSPKNIQYF. The DNA of the CDR3 is TGTGCCAGCTCACCACCAAGGAGCCCAAAGAACATTCAGTACTTC. Complete variable domain (other parts from reference TRBV18 and TRBJ2-4): NAGVMQNPRHLVRRRGQEARLRCSPMKGHSHVYWYRQLPEEGLKFMVYLQKENIIDESGMPKERFSAEFPKEGPSILRIQQVVRGDSAAYFCASSPPRSPKNIQYFGAGTRLSVL.